These 10 T cell receptor beta chains were all obtained from the same sample, sequenced in a study of cytomegalovirus exposure and HLA in healthy donors. It was with 60 Vbeta and 13 Jbeta primers that the PCR ran. Sequencing was performed with immunoSEQ multiplex PCR; in TCRdb, only in-frame clones are kept and a portion is missing. The sample carries some 130,000 clones, under 85% recorded once. The sample was PBMCs. These receptor sequences come from a male donor in good health and CMV-seropositive.

A word on this clone: The junction departs from the called germline gene at one end, perhaps through a read error. This rearrangement joins TRBV7-9 to TRBJ1-3; TRBD1 matches 7 bases. The CDR3 length is 15 residues. CDR1 is SEHNR, CDR2 FQNEAQ, per germline (reference sequence). The CDR3, as DNA: TGTTCCAGCAGCCCACAGGGGTTCGCTGGAAACACCATATATTTT. As protein: CSSSPQGFAGNTIYF.

The chain joins TRBV7-2 to TRBJ2-3; D may be TRBD2 (5 bases). This CDR3 has 12 residues. Trimming shortened V by 5 bases and J by 6 bases, and 9 bases separated the two germline ends. Germline assignment: CDR1 SGHTA and CDR2 FQGNSA. The CDR3 region is CASSILVDTQYF. CDR3 in DNA: TGTGCCAGCAGCATACTAGTGGATACGCAGTATTTT.

The chain employs TRBV27 and TRBJ1-2; D gene ambiguous. Between the trimmed V and J ends, which lost 3 bases and 3 bases, there was a span of 8 bases. Germline-derived CDR1 and CDR2 are MNHEY and SMNVEV (reference sequence). There are 13 residues in the CDR3. The CDR3 region is CASSFTADYGYTF. The DNA for the CDR3 is TGTGCCAGCAGTTTTACAGCCGACTATGGCTACACCTTC.

V and J are TRBV18 and TRBJ2-1, with D perhaps matching TRBD1 (5 bases). CDR1 and CDR2 (germline): KGHSH, LQKENI. The CDR3 has 16 residues. V was clipped by 3 bases and J by 3 bases, with 15 bases between them. The CDR3 spells CASSPTRDSSYNEQFF. The CDR3 DNA follows: TGTGCCAGCTCACCTACCAGGGATAGCAGCTACAATGAGCAGTTCTTC.

This clone came up a few times. This chain uses TRBV7-6 with TRBJ2-7; 9 bases agree with TRBD2. Per the germline V gene, CDR1 is SGHVS and CDR2 is FNYEAQ. V gave up 5 bases and J gave up 4 bases; unmatched junction bases: 9. CDR3 length equals 15 residues. The CDR3 nucleotides are TGTGCCAGCAGCCCGGTAGCGGGAGCGTTTTACGAGCAGTACTTC. Protein sequence: CASSPVAGAFYEQYF.

The chain has TRBV9 and TRBJ1-3, with D hard to call. Trimming stripped 0 bases from V and 0 bases from J, with 10 bases between. The CDR3 totals 16 residues. Germline lookup yields CDR1 SGDLS and CDR2 YYNGEE. The CDR3 reads CASSVASQSSGNTIYF. Written as DNA, the CDR3 is TGTGCCAGCAGCGTAGCTTCACAGAGCTCTGGAAACACCATATATTTT.

The chain carries TRBV6-1 and TRBJ1-2; no definite D call. Deletions cut 2 bases from V and 4 bases from J, with 11 bases between. In germline, CDR1 is MNHNS, CDR2 SASEGT. The CDR3 length is 14 residues. The CDR3 region has the DNA TGTGCCAGCAGTGAACGTCCGGGGATCTATGGCTACACCTTC. It encodes CASSERPGIYGYTF.

This clone has a handful of counts. The CDR3 DNA sequence: TGTGCCAGCTTGAGTCCGGACAGGGTCTATCAGCCCCAGCATTTT. This gives the protein CASLSPDRVYQPQHF. V usage is TRBV27 and J usage is TRBJ1-5; TRBD1 matches at 8 bases. The CDR3 is 15 residues long. After removal of 8 bases from V and 5 bases from J, the junction contained 11 bases not matched to a gene. Germline CDR1 is MNHEY and CDR2 is SMNVEV (reference sequence).

This rearrangement joins TRBV5-4 to TRBJ2-5, with TRBD2 identical over 7 bases. This CDR3 is built from 18 residues. Looked up from germline, CDR1 is SGHNT and CDR2 is YYREEE (reference sequence). The V gene end was trimmed by 3 bases and the J gene end by 1 base; junction bases not matched to a gene: 15. The CDR3 protein is CASSSPSPSSGPQETQYF. Here the CDR3 DNA reads TGTGCCAGCAGCTCTCCCAGCCCCTCTAGCGGCCCCCAAGAGACCCAGTACTTC.

The J gene is TRBJ1-1, the V gene TRBV5-8; 7 bases line up with TRBD1. After removal of 9 bases from V and 11 bases from J, the junction contained 7 bases not matched to a gene. Germline V gives CDR1 SGHTS, CDR2 YDEGEE. The CDR3 is 10 residues long. For the CDR3, the DNA is TGTGCCATTTCGACAGGGTCCGCTTTCTTT. It codes for CAISTGSAFF.